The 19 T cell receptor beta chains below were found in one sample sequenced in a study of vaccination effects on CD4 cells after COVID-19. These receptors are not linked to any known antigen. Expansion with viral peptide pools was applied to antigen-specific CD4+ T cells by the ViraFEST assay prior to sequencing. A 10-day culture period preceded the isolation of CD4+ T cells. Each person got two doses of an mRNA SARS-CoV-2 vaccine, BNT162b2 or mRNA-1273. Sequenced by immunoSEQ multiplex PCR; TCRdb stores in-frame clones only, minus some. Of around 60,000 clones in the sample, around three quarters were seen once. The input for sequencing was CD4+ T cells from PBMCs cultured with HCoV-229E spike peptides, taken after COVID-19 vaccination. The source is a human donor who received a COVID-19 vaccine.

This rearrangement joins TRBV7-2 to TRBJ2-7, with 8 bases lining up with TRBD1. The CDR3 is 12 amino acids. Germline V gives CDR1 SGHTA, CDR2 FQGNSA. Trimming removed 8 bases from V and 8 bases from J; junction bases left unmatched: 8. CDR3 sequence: CASAKPGGQQYV. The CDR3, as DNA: TGTGCCAGCGCCAAACCAGGGGGCCAGCAGTACGTC.

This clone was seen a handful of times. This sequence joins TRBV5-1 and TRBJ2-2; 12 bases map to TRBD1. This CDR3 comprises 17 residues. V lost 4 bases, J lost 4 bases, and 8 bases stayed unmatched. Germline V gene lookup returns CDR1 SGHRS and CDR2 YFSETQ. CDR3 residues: CASSVPGTGGFTGELFF. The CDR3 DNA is TGCGCCAGCAGCGTACCCGGGACAGGGGGCTTCACCGGGGAGCTGTTTTTT.

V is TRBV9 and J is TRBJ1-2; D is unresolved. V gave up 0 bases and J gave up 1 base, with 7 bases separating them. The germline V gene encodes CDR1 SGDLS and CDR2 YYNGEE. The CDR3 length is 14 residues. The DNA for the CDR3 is TGTGCCAGCAGCGTAGGGCCGGATAACTATGGCTACACCTTC. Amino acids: CASSVGPDNYGYTF.

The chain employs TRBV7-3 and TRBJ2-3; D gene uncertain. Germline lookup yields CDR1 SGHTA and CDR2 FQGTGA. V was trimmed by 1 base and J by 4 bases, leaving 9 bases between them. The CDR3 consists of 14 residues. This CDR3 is CASSLNGGADTQYF. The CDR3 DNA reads TGTGCCAGCAGCTTAAACGGTGGGGCAGATACGCAGTATTTT.

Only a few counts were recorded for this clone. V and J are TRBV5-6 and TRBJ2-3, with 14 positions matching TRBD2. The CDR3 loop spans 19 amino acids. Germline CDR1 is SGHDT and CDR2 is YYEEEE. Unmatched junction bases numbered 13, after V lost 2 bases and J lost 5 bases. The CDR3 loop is CASSFRPGLAGAGLDTQYF. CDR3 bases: TGTGCCAGCAGCTTCCGGCCGGGACTAGCGGGGGCGGGCCTAGATACGCAGTATTTT.

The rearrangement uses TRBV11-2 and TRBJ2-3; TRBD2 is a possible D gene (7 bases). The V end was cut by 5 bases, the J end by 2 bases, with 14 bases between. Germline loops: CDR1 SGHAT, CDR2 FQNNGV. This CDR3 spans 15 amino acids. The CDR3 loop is CASSRRGGPTDTQYF. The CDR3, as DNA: TGTGCCAGCAGCCGTAGGGGGGGGCCCACAGATACGCAGTATTTT.

The CDR3 spells CSVLLTGGFYNEQFF. CDR3 bases: TGCAGCGTTCTTCTTACAGGGGGCTTCTACAATGAGCAGTTCTTC. The genes are TRBV29-1 and TRBJ2-1, with TRBD1 identical over 9 bases. CDR1 SQVTM and CDR2 ANQGSEA come from the germline V gene. Trimming at V came to 5 bases and at J to 3 bases, leaving 8 bases not matched to a gene. The CDR3 runs to 15 residues.

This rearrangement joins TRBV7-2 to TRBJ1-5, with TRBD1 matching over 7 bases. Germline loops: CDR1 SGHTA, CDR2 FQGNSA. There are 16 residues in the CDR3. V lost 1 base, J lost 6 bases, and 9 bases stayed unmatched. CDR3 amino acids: CASSLVPTGAGQPQHF. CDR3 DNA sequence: TGTGCCAGCAGCTTAGTCCCCACAGGGGCGGGTCAGCCCCAGCATTTT.

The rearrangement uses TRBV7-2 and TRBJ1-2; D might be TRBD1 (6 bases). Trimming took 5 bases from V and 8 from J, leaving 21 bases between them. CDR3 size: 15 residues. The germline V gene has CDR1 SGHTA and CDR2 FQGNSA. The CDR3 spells CASSGGAGAGEGYTF. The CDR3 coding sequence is TGTGCCAGCAGCGGAGGCGCGGGGGCAGGGGAAGGCTACACCTTC. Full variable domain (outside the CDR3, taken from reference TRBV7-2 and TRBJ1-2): GAGVSQSPSNKVTEKGKDVELRCDPISGHTALYWYRQSLGQGLEFLIYFQGNSAPDKSGLPSDRFSAERTGGSVSTLTIQRTQQEDSAVYLCASSGGAGAGEGYTFGSGTRLTVV.

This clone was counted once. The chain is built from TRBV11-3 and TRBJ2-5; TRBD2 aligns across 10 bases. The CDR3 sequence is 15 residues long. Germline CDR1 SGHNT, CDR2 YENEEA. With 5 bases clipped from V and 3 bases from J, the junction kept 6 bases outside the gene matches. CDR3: CASSKAGGIEETQYF. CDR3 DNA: TGTGCCAGCAGCAAAGCGGGGGGGATAGAAGAGACCCAGTACTTC.

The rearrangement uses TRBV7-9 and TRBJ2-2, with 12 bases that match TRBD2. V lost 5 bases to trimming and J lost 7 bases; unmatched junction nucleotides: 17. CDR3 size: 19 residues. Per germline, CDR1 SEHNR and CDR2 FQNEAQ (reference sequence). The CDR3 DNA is TGTGCCAGCAGCCCACCCTTGGGGCCGACTAGCGGGGGAGTCGGGGAGCTGTTTTTT. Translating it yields CASSPPLGPTSGGVGELFF.

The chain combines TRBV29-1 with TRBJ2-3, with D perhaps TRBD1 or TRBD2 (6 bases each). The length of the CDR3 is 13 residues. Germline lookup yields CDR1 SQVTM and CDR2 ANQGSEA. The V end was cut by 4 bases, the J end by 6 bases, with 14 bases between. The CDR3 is CSVAPGAGDTQYF. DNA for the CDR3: TGCAGCGTTGCCCCGGGGGCCGGGGATACGCAGTATTTT.

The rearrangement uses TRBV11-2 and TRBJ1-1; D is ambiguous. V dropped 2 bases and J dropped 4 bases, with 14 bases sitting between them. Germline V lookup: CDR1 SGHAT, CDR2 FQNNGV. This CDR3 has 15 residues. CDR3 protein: CASSLQKGRGTEAFF. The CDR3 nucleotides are TGTGCCAGCAGCTTACAGAAGGGCCGGGGCACTGAAGCTTTCTTT.

This chain's CDR3 is CATSREYGTYEQYV. The CDR3 DNA reads as TGTGCCACCAGCAGAGAGTACGGCACCTACGAGCAGTACGTC. The chain employs TRBV15 and TRBJ2-7; no clear D gene. V shed 0 bases and J shed 2 bases, with 8 bases lying between them. Germline loops: CDR1 LNHNV, CDR2 YYDKDF (reference sequence). The CDR3 is 14 amino acids.

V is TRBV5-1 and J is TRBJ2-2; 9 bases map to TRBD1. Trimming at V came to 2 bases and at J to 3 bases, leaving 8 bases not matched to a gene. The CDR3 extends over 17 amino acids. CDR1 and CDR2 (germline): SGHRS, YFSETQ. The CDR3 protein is CASSLEQWTGDTGELFF. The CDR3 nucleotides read TGCGCCAGCAGCTTAGAACAATGGACAGGGGACACCGGGGAGCTGTTTTTT.

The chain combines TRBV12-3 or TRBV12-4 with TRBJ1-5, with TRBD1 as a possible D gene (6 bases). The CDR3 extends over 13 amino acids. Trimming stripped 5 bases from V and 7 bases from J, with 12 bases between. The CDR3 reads CASSPGASQPQHF. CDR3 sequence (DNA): TGTGCCAGCAGTCCAGGGGCTTCGCAGCCCCAGCATTTT.

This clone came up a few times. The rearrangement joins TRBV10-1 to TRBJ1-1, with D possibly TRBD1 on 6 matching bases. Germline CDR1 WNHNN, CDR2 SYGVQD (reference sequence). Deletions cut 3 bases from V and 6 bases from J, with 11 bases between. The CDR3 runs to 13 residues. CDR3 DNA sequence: TGCGCCAGCAGTGAAGGGGGACTCGCTGAAGCTTTCTTT. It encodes CASSEGGLAEAFF.

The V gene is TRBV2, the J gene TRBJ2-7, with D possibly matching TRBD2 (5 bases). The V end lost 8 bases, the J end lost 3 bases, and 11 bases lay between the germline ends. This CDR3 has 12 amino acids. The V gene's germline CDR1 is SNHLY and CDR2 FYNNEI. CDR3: CASGPAGYEQYV. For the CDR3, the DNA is TGTGCCAGCGGACCTGCGGGCTACGAGCAGTACGTC.

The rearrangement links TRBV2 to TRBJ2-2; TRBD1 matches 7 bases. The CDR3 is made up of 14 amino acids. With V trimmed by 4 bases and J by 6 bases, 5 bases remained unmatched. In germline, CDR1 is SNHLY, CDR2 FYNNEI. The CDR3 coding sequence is TGTGCCAGCAGTGGAAGACAGGGACCCGGGGAGCTGTTTTTT. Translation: CASSGRQGPGELFF.